This T cell receptor beta chain comes out of a study of blood T cell repertoires in COVID-19. This table comes from immunoSEQ multiplex PCR, and its TCRdb copy is limited to in-frame clones, with some not included. The sample records roughly 410,000 clones, 89% being singletons. CDR3 length: 12 amino acids. V lost 3 bases, J lost 4 bases, and 6 bases lay in between. The germline CDR1 and CDR2 sequences are SGHTA and FQGNSA. Patients from Seattle were sampled longitudinally, starting during active infection. The chain carries TRBV7-2 and TRBJ1-2; D unclear. Sequencing used peripheral blood. The clonotype comes from a woman in her thirties or forties with COVID-19, enrolled during active disease. The CDR3 spells CASSLDFYGYTF. CDR3 nucleotides: TGTGCCAGCAGCTTGGACTTCTATGGCTACACCTTC.